The clone carrying this TCR beta chain was observed a single time. In the study's own analysis: Amplification from reference gene primers served as the basis for estimated nucleated cell counts. TCRdb's table, derived via immunoSEQ multiplex PCR, lists solely in-frame clones and lacks some. V and J calls and clone size follow that table, whereas D and trimming were derived from the DNA. The profile covers about 110,000 clones, with roughly 76% appearing a single time and roughly 9.4% taken by the ten largest. The CDR3 is 14 residues long. Germline V lookup: CDR1 MNHEY, CDR2 SVGEGT. Trimming at V came to 4 bases and at J to 3 bases, leaving 6 bases not matched to a gene. These data come from a study of blood T cell repertoires in COVID-19. The wider study: Italy, Spain and the United States were the sources of the convalescent and acute COVID-19 samples. Sample material is recorded as cDNA or gDNA derived from T cells, B-cell-depleted T cells, or PBMCs.

The clonotype was recovered from a woman aged 70-85 years with acute or convalescent COVID-19. The chain has TRBV6-2 or TRBV6-3 and TRBJ2-7; 7 bases align to TRBD1. What was sequenced was peripheral blood. The CDR3 DNA is TGTGCCAGCAGTTTCTACAGGGGTATCTACGAGCAGTACTTC. It yields the protein CASSFYRGIYEQYF.